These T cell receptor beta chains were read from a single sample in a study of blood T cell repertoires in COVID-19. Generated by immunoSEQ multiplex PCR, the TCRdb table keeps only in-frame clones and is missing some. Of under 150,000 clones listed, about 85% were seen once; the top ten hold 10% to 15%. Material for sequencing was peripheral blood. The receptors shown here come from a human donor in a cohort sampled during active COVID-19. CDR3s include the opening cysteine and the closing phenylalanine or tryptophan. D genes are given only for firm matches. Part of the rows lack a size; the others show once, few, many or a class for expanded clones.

DNA: TGCGCCAGCGGGCCGACAGCAAGGAACACTGAAGCTTTCTTT
CDR3: CASGPTARNTEAFF
V: TRBV5-1
D: -
J: TRBJ1-1
size: few

DNA: TGTGCCAGCAGTGAGACAGCTCGGCCCACCTTC
CDR3: CASSETARPTF
V: TRBV6-1
D: -
J: TRBJ1-2
size: -

DNA: TGTGCCACCAGTGATATACGGGGGAATATTAACAATGAGCAGTTCTTC
CDR3: CATSDIRGNINNEQFF
V: TRBV24-1
D: -
J: TRBJ2-1
size: -

DNA: TGTGCCAGCAGCTCTCAGGGAAGTCGCACTGAAGCTTTCTTT
CDR3: CASSSQGSRTEAFF
V: TRBV9
D: -
J: TRBJ1-1
size: -

DNA: TGCGCCAGCAGCTTGGTGCAGGCGAGCTATGGCTACACCTTC
CDR3: CASSLVQASYGYTF
V: TRBV5-1
D: -
J: TRBJ1-2
size: -

DNA: TGTGCCAGCAGAAGACAGGGGCCCCATGGCTACACCTTC
CDR3: CASRRQGPHGYTF
V: TRBV6-5
D: TRBD1
J: TRBJ1-2
size: -

DNA: TGTGCCAGCAGGAGACAGGGGCAGGACTATGGCTACACCTTC
CDR3: CASRRQGQDYGYTF
V: TRBV6-5
D: TRBD1
J: TRBJ1-2
size: once

DNA: TGTGCCAGCAGCCAAGAACCCGGGGGCGGGGGCTCCTACAATGAGCAGTTCTTC
CDR3: CASSQEPGGGGSYNEQFF
V: TRBV3-1/TRBV3-2
D: -
J: TRBJ2-1
size: -

DNA: TGTGCCTGGAGTCTAACCCCGGGGGGGGCCCAGCATTTT
CDR3: CAWSLTPGGAQHF
V: TRBV30
D: -
J: TRBJ1-5
size: -

DNA: TGTGCCAGCAGTTACTCACGGGGAGGGGTTGAGCAGTTCTTC
CDR3: CASSYSRGGVEQFF
V: TRBV6-6
D: TRBD2
J: TRBJ2-1
size: -

DNA: TGTGCCAGCAGCCAAAATAGCGGAAACCTAAACATTCAGTACTTC
CDR3: CASSQNSGNLNIQYF
V: TRBV3-1/TRBV3-2
D: -
J: TRBJ2-4
size: -

DNA: TGTGCCACCGCTTCAGGACTACCCCCCACTGAAGCTTTCTTT
CDR3: CATASGLPPTEAFF
V: TRBV10-3
D: -
J: TRBJ1-1
size: -

DNA: TGTGCCAGCAGTTACGGCGGGGGGTTCGACGAGCAGTACTTC
CDR3: CASSYGGGFDEQYF
V: TRBV6-6
D: TRBD2
J: TRBJ2-7
size: -

DNA: TGCGCCAGCAGCCAAGACAGGGGCATCTATGGCTACACCTTC
CDR3: CASSQDRGIYGYTF
V: TRBV4-3
D: -
J: TRBJ1-2
size: -

DNA: TGTGCCAGCAGTCCCGACAGGAGGCGGCAGTACTTC
CDR3: CASSPDRRRQYF
V: TRBV6-2/TRBV6-3
D: -
J: TRBJ2-7
size: -

DNA: TGTGCCAGCAGCGCGACAGGGAAACCCTCGAATTCACCCCTCCACTTT
CDR3: CASSATGKPSNSPLHF
V: TRBV7-2
D: TRBD1
J: TRBJ1-6
size: -

DNA: TGTGCCACCTCTCTTGGCCCGGGGAACTATGGCTACACCTTC
CDR3: CATSLGPGNYGYTF
V: TRBV6-5
D: -
J: TRBJ1-2
size: once

DNA: TGTGCCAGCGGGGAGGACAGGGGATGGGCTGAAGCTTTCTTT
CDR3: CASGEDRGWAEAFF
V: TRBV6-5
D: TRBD1
J: TRBJ1-1
size: -

DNA: TGTGCCAGCAGCAAACTCGGTTACGAGCAGTACTTC
CDR3: CASSKLGYEQYF
V: TRBV9
D: -
J: TRBJ2-7
size: -

DNA: TGTGCCAGCAGCTTGACAGGGGCTAACTATGACTACACCTTC
CDR3: CASSLTGANYDYTF
V: TRBV5-5
D: TRBD1
J: TRBJ1-2
size: -

DNA: TGTGCCAGCACCAAGGGACAGGTCTATGGCTACACCTTC
CDR3: CASTKGQVYGYTF
V: TRBV6-5
D: TRBD1
J: TRBJ1-2
size: -

DNA: TGTGCCAGTAGACCCGACAGAAACACCGGGGAGCTGTTTTTT
CDR3: CASRPDRNTGELFF
V: TRBV19
D: -
J: TRBJ2-2
size: -

DNA: TGCGCCAGCAGCCCCGATCCCGACAGGGGAAGGTCCCTCCACTTT
CDR3: CASSPDPDRGRSLHF
V: TRBV5-1
D: TRBD1
J: TRBJ1-6
size: -

DNA: TGTGCCATCAGGAGGGCTCCGGACAGGTCAAAAGGCTACACCTTC
CDR3: CAIRRAPDRSKGYTF
V: TRBV10-3
D: TRBD1
J: TRBJ1-2
size: -

DNA: TGTGCCAGCAGCCCCTCAGGGGGCCAGCCCCAGCATTTT
CDR3: CASSPSGGQPQHF
V: TRBV5-5
D: TRBD1
J: TRBJ1-5
size: few

DNA: TGTGCCAGCAGTGAATTCAGGATCGGGGGAAAGAACACTGAAGCTTTCTTT
CDR3: CASSEFRIGGKNTEAFF
V: TRBV2
D: -
J: TRBJ1-1
size: -

DNA: TGCGCCAGCAGCCAAGATGCGGGGGGAGATACGCAGTATTTT
CDR3: CASSQDAGGDTQYF
V: TRBV4-3
D: TRBD2
J: TRBJ2-3
size: once

DNA: TGTGCCAGCAGTTCCTGGACTAGCGGGGGGGCATATGAGCAGTTCTTC
CDR3: CASSSWTSGGAYEQFF
V: TRBV6-5
D: TRBD2
J: TRBJ2-1
size: -

DNA: TGTGCCAGCAGCTTAGCCCCCGGCTCCTATAATTCACCCCTCCACTTT
CDR3: CASSLAPGSYNSPLHF
V: TRBV7-2
D: -
J: TRBJ1-6
size: -

DNA: TGTGCCAGCAGTTACTTAGTCCACGGGGGAGGGTACGAGCAGTACTTC
CDR3: CASSYLVHGGGYEQYF
V: TRBV6-5
D: TRBD2
J: TRBJ2-7
size: -

DNA: TGTGCCAGCAGCTTGGGTACAGGGGGTGGAGAAAAACTGTTTTTT
CDR3: CASSLGTGGGEKLFF
V: TRBV5-6
D: TRBD1
J: TRBJ1-4
size: -

DNA: TGCAGCGTTGAAGAAGGAGAATACAGCACAGATACGCAGTATTTT
CDR3: CSVEEGEYSTDTQYF
V: TRBV29-1
D: -
J: TRBJ2-3
size: -

DNA: TGTGCCAGCAAGGACCCGGGACAGGGCCCCTATGGCTACACCTTC
CDR3: CASKDPGQGPYGYTF
V: TRBV27
D: TRBD1
J: TRBJ1-2
size: -

DNA: TGTGCCAGCAGCTTGCAGGGACAGGGCTATTATTCACCCCTCCACTTT
CDR3: CASSLQGQGYYSPLHF
V: TRBV5-4
D: TRBD1
J: TRBJ1-6
size: -

DNA: TGCGCCAGCAGTGAGTCGGGACTAGCGGGGCGCATCCTCTACAATGAGCAGTTCTTC
CDR3: CASSESGLAGRILYNEQFF
V: TRBV10-1
D: TRBD2
J: TRBJ2-1
size: few

DNA: TGTGCCAGCAGTCGCCTCAGGGGGCTTGATCAGCCCCAGCATTTT
CDR3: CASSRLRGLDQPQHF
V: TRBV28
D: TRBD1
J: TRBJ1-5
size: once

DNA: TGTGCCAGCAGCTCCAAGCGGGGGTCCAGTTACAATGAGCAGTTCTTC
CDR3: CASSSKRGSSYNEQFF
V: TRBV7-6
D: TRBD2
J: TRBJ2-1
size: -

DNA: TGTGCCAGCAGCGACAGGGGGACCTCTGGAAACACCATATATTTT
CDR3: CASSDRGTSGNTIYF
V: TRBV6-6
D: TRBD1
J: TRBJ1-3
size: once

DNA: TGTGCCACCAATGGAACAGGGGGAAGTTTCACTGAAGCTTTCTTT
CDR3: CATNGTGGSFTEAFF
V: TRBV24-1
D: TRBD1
J: TRBJ1-1
size: -

DNA: TGTGCCAGCACCCCCCCCCTAGCGGGGGAAAGAGATACGCAGTATTTT
CDR3: CASTPPLAGERDTQYF
V: TRBV28
D: TRBD2
J: TRBJ2-3
size: -

DNA: TGTGCCAGCAGCGTAGCTAGCGGGGACTCCTACGAGCAGTACTTC
CDR3: CASSVASGDSYEQYF
V: TRBV9
D: TRBD2
J: TRBJ2-7
size: -

DNA: TGTGCCAGCAGCACGGGACTAGTTCTATTCTACGAGCAGTACTTC
CDR3: CASSTGLVLFYEQYF
V: TRBV3-1/TRBV3-2
D: TRBD2
J: TRBJ2-7
size: -

DNA: TGTGCCAGCAGTTTAGGGGGGTTAGTCACTGGAAACACCATATATTTT
CDR3: CASSLGGLVTGNTIYF
V: TRBV28
D: -
J: TRBJ1-3
size: -

DNA: TGTGCCAGTACCCACAGAACCTTCTATGGCTACACCTTC
CDR3: CASTHRTFYGYTF
V: TRBV19
D: -
J: TRBJ1-2
size: -

DNA: TGTGCCAGTAGTTGGACTAGCGGGGGGGCTGGAAACATTCAGTACTTC
CDR3: CASSWTSGGAGNIQYF
V: TRBV19
D: TRBD2
J: TRBJ2-4
size: -

DNA: TGTGCCAGCAGCCCCAGTAATCGTATTGAGTACTTC
CDR3: CASSPSNRIEYF
V: TRBV5-4
D: -
J: TRBJ2-7
size: -

DNA: TGTGCCAGCAGCCAAGGAAACCAGGGGAACATTCAGTACTTC
CDR3: CASSQGNQGNIQYF
V: TRBV3-1/TRBV3-2
D: -
J: TRBJ2-4
size: once

DNA: TGCGCCAGCAGCTTTGAGGGGCGGGGGAGCACAGATACGCAGTATTTT
CDR3: CASSFEGRGSTDTQYF
V: TRBV5-1
D: TRBD2
J: TRBJ2-3
size: -